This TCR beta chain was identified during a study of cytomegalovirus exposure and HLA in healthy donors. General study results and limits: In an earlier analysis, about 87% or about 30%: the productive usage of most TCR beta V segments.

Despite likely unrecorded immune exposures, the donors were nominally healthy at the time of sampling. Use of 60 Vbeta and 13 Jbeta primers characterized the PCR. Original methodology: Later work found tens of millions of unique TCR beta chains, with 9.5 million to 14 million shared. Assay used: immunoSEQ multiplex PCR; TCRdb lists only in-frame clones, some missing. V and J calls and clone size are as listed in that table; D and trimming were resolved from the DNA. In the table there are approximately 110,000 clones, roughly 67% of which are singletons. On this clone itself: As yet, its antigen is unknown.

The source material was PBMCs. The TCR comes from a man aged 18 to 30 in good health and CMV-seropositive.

The CDR3 loop reads CASSISFPGDTEAFF. For the CDR3, the DNA is TGTGCCAGTAGTATTAGCTTCCCCGGGGACACTGAAGCTTTCTTT. V is TRBV19 and J is TRBJ1-1; no reliable D call. This CDR3 contains 15 residues. Germline CDR1 LNHDA, CDR2 SQIVND (reference sequence). The ends were cut back, 3 bases at V and 3 bases at J, with 14 bases in the middle.